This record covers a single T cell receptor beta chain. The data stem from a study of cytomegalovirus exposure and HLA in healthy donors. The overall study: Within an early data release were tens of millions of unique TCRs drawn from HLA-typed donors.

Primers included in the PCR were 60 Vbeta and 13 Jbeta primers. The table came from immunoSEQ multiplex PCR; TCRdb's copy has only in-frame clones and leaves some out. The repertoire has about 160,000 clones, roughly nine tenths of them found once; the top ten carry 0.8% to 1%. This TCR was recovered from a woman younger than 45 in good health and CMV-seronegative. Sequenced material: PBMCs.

The CDR3 bases are TGTGCCAGCAGCCTCCGAAGCGGCGGAAACACCATATATTTT. This codes for CASSLRSGGNTIYF. The chain combines TRBV11-2 with TRBJ1-3; no clear D. V was trimmed by 5 bases and J by 4 bases, leaving 12 bases between them. The CDR3 length is 14 residues. The germline V gene has CDR1 SGHAT and CDR2 FQNNGV. The variable domain in full, completed from reference TRBV11-2 and TRBJ1-3, reads EAGVAQSPRYKIIEKRQSVAFWCNPISGHATLYWYQQILGQGPKLLIQFQNNGVVDDSQLPKDRFSAERLKGVDSTLKIQPAKLEDSAVYLCASSLRSGGNTIYFGEGSWLTVV.